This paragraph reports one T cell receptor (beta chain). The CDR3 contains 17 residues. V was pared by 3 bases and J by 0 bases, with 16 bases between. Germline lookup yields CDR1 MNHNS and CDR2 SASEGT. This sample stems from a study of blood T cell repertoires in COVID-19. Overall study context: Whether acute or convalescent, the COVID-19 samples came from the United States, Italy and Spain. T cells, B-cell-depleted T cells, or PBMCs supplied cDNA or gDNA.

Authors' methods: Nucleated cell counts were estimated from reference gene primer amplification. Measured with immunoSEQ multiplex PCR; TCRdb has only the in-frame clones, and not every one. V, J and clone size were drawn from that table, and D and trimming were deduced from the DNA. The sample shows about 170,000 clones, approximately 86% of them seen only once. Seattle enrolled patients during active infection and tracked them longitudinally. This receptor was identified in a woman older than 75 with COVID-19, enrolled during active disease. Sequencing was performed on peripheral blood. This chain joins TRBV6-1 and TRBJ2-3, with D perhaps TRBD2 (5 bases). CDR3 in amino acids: CASSEVAGLLSTDTQYF. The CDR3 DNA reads TGTGCCAGCAGTGAGGTCGCCGGACTGCTTAGCACAGATACGCAGTATTTT.